Sequencing of this T cell receptor (beta chain) was carried out in a study of spatial heterogeneity in lung cancer. Time point here: sample taken at primary tumor resection. Unsorted tumor, nontumor lung tissue or cryopreserved PBMC supplied the whole RNA. One entry per CDR3 protein results from TCRdb running MiXCR on the 5' RACE reads. The table lists approximately 2,000 distinct CDR3 sequences, 20% to 30% of them singletons. In this sample, this clonotype turned up a few times. Its antigen is still unknown. The library was built for alpha chains, so this beta chain is an off-target read and its size means little. Points from the study as a whole: Intratumoral expanded alpha and beta TCR counts were found to track tumor mutation counts.

With 0 bases removed from V and 8 bases from J, the gap between germline ends came to 3 bases. The CDR3 is 11 residues long. The germline CDR1 and CDR2 sequences are SGHRS and YFSETQ. The receptor was derived from a male donor with early-stage non-small cell lung cancer. The sample consisted of lung tumor tissue, taken at surgery. The rearrangement joins TRBV5-1 to TRBJ2-4; D gene unclear. The chain's CDR3 is CASSLGDIQYF. The CDR3 region has the DNA TGCGCCAGCAGCTTGGGAGACATTCAGTACTTC.